The 10 T cell receptor beta chains reported below all come from one sample, sequenced in a study of T-cell memory formation after mild COVID-19. MiXCR, run by TCRdb on the 5' RACE reads, gives a single entry per CDR3 protein. The sample has some 54,000 distinct CDR3 sequences; more than 9% are singletons. Sequences were obtained from PBMCs or a T cell subset sorted from them (not recorded which). The receptors were gathered from a man aged 18 to 29 who had mild COVID-19 (a few samples of this study predate the infection). Cell type and time point are not known.

This chain's CDR3 is CASSLGGRNQPQHF. CDR3 in DNA: TGCGCCAGCAGCTTGGGGGGCCGCAATCAGCCCCAGCATTTT. V and J are TRBV5-1 and TRBJ1-5; possible D gene TRBD1, 5 bases. Germline-derived CDR1 and CDR2 are SGHRS and YFSETQ. The CDR3 has 14 residues. The V end lost 0 bases, the J end lost 2 bases, and 6 bases lay between the germline ends.

This clonotype was picked up a small number of times. The chain links TRBV7-2 to TRBJ2-2; 7 nucleotides align to TRBD1. Germline loops: CDR1 SGHTA, CDR2 FQGNSA. This CDR3 region has 13 residues. V shed 8 bases, J shed 7 bases, and the junction held 7 bases outside the gene matches. The CDR3 coding sequence is TGTGCCAGCCGACAGGGCTCGGGCGGGGAGCTGTTTTTT. It translates to CASRQGSGGELFF. Together with reference TRBV7-2 and TRBJ2-2, the CDR3 gives the full variable domain: GAGVSQSPSNKVTEKGKDVELRCDPISGHTALYWYRQSLGQGLEFLIYFQGNSAPDKSGLPSDRFSAERTGGSVSTLTIQRTQQEDSAVYLCASRQGSGGELFFGEGSRLTVL.

The J gene is TRBJ1-2, the V gene TRBV7-9; a possible D gene is TRBD1 (5 bases). This CDR3 contains 11 residues. Germline CDR1 SEHNR, CDR2 FQNEAQ (reference sequence). V lost 5 bases to trimming and J lost 11 bases, with 12 bases between them. DNA for the CDR3: TGTGCCAGCAGCCCGGGGGGGGAGTACACCTTC. It specifies CASSPGGEYTF.

This clonotype has only a few counts. The V and J genes are TRBV6-5 and TRBJ1-2, with 9 bases aligning to TRBD1. This CDR3 spans 16 amino acids. V was clipped by 0 bases and J by 6 bases; unmatched bases: 8. Germline values: CDR1 MNHEY, CDR2 SVGAGI. CDR3 sequence reads: CASSYSGSGTGNGYTF. The CDR3 DNA reads TGTGCCAGCAGTTACTCGGGTAGTGGGACAGGGAATGGCTACACCTTC.

The rearrangement links TRBV4-2 to TRBJ1-4, with D possibly TRBD1 on 5 matching bases. Germline V gene data show CDR1 as LGHNA and CDR2 as YNFKEQ. V lost 1 base and J lost 8, with 14 bases in between. The CDR3 covers 15 residues. The CDR3 coding sequence is TGTGCCAGCAGCCAAGCGTCCGGGGCTCGGGAAAAACTGTTTTTT. Residues: CASSQASGAREKLFF.

The chain couples TRBV28 to TRBJ1-6; D might be TRBD1 (5 bases). Between the trimmed V and J ends, which lost 7 bases and 10 bases, there was a span of 20 bases. The CDR3 is made up of 15 amino acids. The germline CDR1 and CDR2 sequences are MDHEN and SYDVKM. This CDR3 is CASISSEGQGSPLHF. CDR3 bases: TGTGCCAGCATTTCAAGTGAAGGACAAGGGTCACCCCTCCACTTT.

This clonotype was counted between two and nine times. V is TRBV16 and J is TRBJ1-1; D not certain. Trimming pared 2 bases from V and 0 bases from J, leaving 4 bases between. CDR1 and CDR2 (germline): KGHSY, FQNENV. The CDR3 is 13 amino acids. The CDR3 DNA follows: TGTGCCAGCAGCCAAACCTTGAACACTGAAGCTTTCTTT. Residues: CASSQTLNTEAFF.

The J gene is TRBJ2-5, the V gene TRBV4-2; 11 nucleotides align to TRBD2. Trimming cost V 5 bases and J 5 bases; bases outside gene matches: 7. The germline gives CDR1 LGHNA, CDR2 YNFKEQ. CDR3 length: 15 residues. CDR3: CASSYRLAGLETQYF. The CDR3, as DNA: TGTGCCAGCAGCTACCGACTAGCGGGGTTGGAGACCCAGTACTTC.

In this sample, this clonotype turned up a few times. The rearrangement uses TRBV2 and TRBJ2-2; no clear D gene. Germline V gene sequence: CDR1 SNHLY, CDR2 FYNNEI. There are 12 residues in the CDR3. Trimming stripped 4 bases from V and 6 bases from J, with 6 bases between. CDR3 sequence reads: CASSGEAGELFF. The CDR3, as DNA: TGTGCCAGCAGTGGCGAAGCCGGGGAGCTGTTTTTT.

At least ten counts were recorded for this clonotype. This chain links TRBV10-3 with TRBJ1-3; D uncertain. The CDR3 consists of 15 residues. Trimming took 4 bases from V and 3 from J, leaving 13 bases between them. The germline gives CDR1 ENHRY, CDR2 SYGVKD. CDR3 DNA sequence: TGTGCCATCAGTGCGGTCACCCGCCATGGAAACACCATATATTTT. As protein: CAISAVTRHGNTIYF.